The T cell receptor beta chain described here comes from a study of OX40 agonist ivuxolimab in advanced cancers. Background for the entire study: Ivuxolimab was a fully human IgG2 agonistic monoclonal antibody targeting the costimulatory receptor OX40 (CD134). Intravenous ivuxolimab was administered to patients every 2 weeks at six dose levels: 0.01, 0.1, 0.3, 1.5, 3 and 10 mg/kg. Of the roughly 53 patients in dose escalation, around 20 had hepatocellular carcinoma, some 15 had melanoma, 9 had renal cell carcinoma and 9 had head and neck cancer. In the dose-escalation cohort, 75% to 85% of patients were male, and the mean age was around 65 years with a range of roughly 23 to 90. Patients were allowed to have had prior anti-PD-1, anti-PD-L1 or anti-CTLA-4 therapy, and roughly 40% of the dose-escalation patients had previously received checkpoint inhibitors. Three dose-escalation patients achieved partial responses, one with hepatocellular carcinoma and two with cutaneous melanoma. The point of sequencing TCRbeta in the periphery was to test whether ivuxolimab changed TCR sequence diversity and drove clonal T-cell expansion. The paper covers the monotherapy dose-escalation part of the phase I ivuxolimab trial, which included N ≈ 52 patients.

CDR1 and CDR2 are drawn from the germline V gene: WSHSY, SAAADI. V gives up 7 bases and J gives up 6 bases, and the segment between their germline ends measures 19 bases. The cysteine opens and the phenylalanine closes a CDR3 of 14 amino acids. Only the CDR3 DNA is retained, 42 bases long and in frame from the first base. The trial excluded patients who had a history of autoimmune disease or who were on systemic immunosuppression. In every dose cohort, peripheral blood was drawn for TCR sequencing at baseline, cycle 4 day 1, and cycle 7 day 1. Samples were obtained from an open-label, multicenter, first-in-human phase I dose-escalation trial of ivuxolimab. The trial enrolled adults with locally advanced or metastatic head and neck squamous cell, hepatocellular, melanoma or renal cell carcinoma. Before TCR sequencing, CD4+ and CD8+ T cells were separately sorted from peripheral blood. For sequencing of the TCRbeta CDR3 region, genomic DNA was extracted from the sorted cells. The immunoSEQ Assay was used for sequencing of TCRbeta CDR3 regions. TCRdb mirrors the immuneACCESS table, restricted to in-frame sequences. Some clones are absent from its copies; in checked studies, under half trace to an unresolved V gene, and the reason for the others is unknown. The sample records about 77,000 clones, over 70% of which are singletons. The ten largest make up 0.76% of the sample.

What the research found in general, with its limitations: The antigen specificity of the peripheral T cells that underwent clonal expansion was not determined. At doses of 0.1 to 3.0 mg/kg, clonal expansion of both CD4+ and CD8+ T cells in blood was seen between baseline and week 6. After ivuxolimab, more expanded clones were found on average in CD8+ T cells than in CD4+ T cells. Low levels of normalized T-cell clonal expansion were also seen in some nonresponding patients. In partial responders in the 0.1-3.0 mg/kg groups, normalized peripheral clonal expansion was found to be among the lowest, especially among CD8+ T cells.

To note about this clone: Its antigen remains undetermined. The record has no base qualities; no much larger clone is one base away.

This specimen consisted of CD4+ or CD8+ T cells sorted from blood, obtained in a trial of the OX40 agonist ivuxolimab. Recombination linked TRBV10-2 to TRBJ2-7; TRBD1 is possibly the D segment (5 matching bases). The sequence was obtained from an adult with an advanced solid tumor such as melanoma, head and neck, liver or kidney cancer. The encoded CDR3 is CASKSTGLNPEQYF. The base sequence is TGCGCCAGCAAGAGTACAGGCCTCAACCCCGAGCAGTACTTC.